Each of the 2 T cell receptor beta chains below was sequenced from the same sample in a study of blood T cell repertoires in COVID-19. Profiled with immunoSEQ multiplex PCR; TCRdb holds only in-frame clones, not every one. Of 42,000 or so clones listed, roughly 77% are singletons. What was sequenced was peripheral blood. The receptors stem from a man older than 75 with acute or convalescent COVID-19.

The chain joins TRBV6-1 to TRBJ2-2; 8 nucleotides match TRBD2. V gave up 3 bases and J gave up 9 bases; unmatched junction bases: 12. The CDR3 has 16 amino acids. CDR1 and CDR2 (germline): MNHNS, SASEGT. CDR3 DNA sequence: TGTGCCAGCAGTGAGGGAGGCGGGGGGTCCCTCTGGGAGCTGTTTTTT. Amino acid sequence: CASSEGGGGSLWELFF.

V and J are TRBV25-1 and TRBJ2-2; 7 bases are a match to TRBD2. The CDR3 length is 17 residues. V gave up 3 bases and J gave up 3 bases; unmatched junction bases: 10. Germline CDR1 and CDR2: MGHDK and SYGVNS. This CDR3 reads CASSDSGPSGYTGELFF. The CDR3 coding sequence is TGTGCCAGCAGTGATAGTGGTCCTAGCGGTTACACCGGGGAGCTGTTTTTT.